A selection of T cell receptor beta chains follows, all from one sample in a study of CD8 T cells in Susac syndrome. TCRdb fed the immunoSEQ multiplex PCR reads into MiXCR, producing one record per CDR3 protein. The sample shows about 120,000 distinct CDR3 sequences, over 95% of them seen only once. Material: CD4+ T cells from PBMCs. All receptors come from a human donor with Susac syndrome. Each CDR3 is given with its conserved first and last residue. A D gene is named only where the DNA matches it firmly. The size field is filled for only some rows; it gives once, few, many or a size class.

CDR3: CAWSDRVETQYF
DNA: TGTGCCTGGAGTGACCGGGTTGAGACCCAGTACTTC
size: few
J: TRBJ2-5
D: .
V: TRBV30

CDR3: CASSQVAGSREKLFF
DNA: TGTGCCAGCAGCCAAGTCGCAGGGTCTAGGGAAAAACTGTTTTTT
size: .
J: TRBJ1-4
D: .
V: TRBV3-1

CDR3: CASSPPLREGNNEQFF
DNA: TGTGCCAGCAGCCCCCCCCTTCGAGAAGGGAACAATGAGCAGTTCTTC
size: .
J: TRBJ2-1
D: .
V: TRBV7-8

CDR3: CSVGGTGLPNYGYTF
DNA: TGCAGCGTTGGAGGGACAGGGTTACCTAACTATGGCTACACCTTC
size: .
J: TRBJ1-2
D: TRBD1
V: TRBV29-1

CDR3: CASSLIGTDEKLFF
DNA: TGTGCCAGCAGCTTAATCGGGACAGATGAAAAACTGTTTTTT
size: once
J: TRBJ1-4
D: TRBD1
V: TRBV7-9

CDR3: CASSSTSGEETQYF
DNA: TGCGCCAGCAGCTCGACTAGCGGGGAAGAGACCCAGTACTTC
size: .
J: TRBJ2-5
D: TRBD2
V: TRBV5-1

CDR3: CAWSVRKDRPNYGYTF
DNA: TGTGCCTGGAGTGTTAGGAAGGACAGACCGAACTATGGCTACACCTTC
size: .
J: TRBJ1-2
D: .
V: TRBV30

CDR3: CASRSTGYEQYF
DNA: TGCGCCAGCAGATCCACAGGTTACGAGCAGTACTTC
size: .
J: TRBJ2-7
D: .
V: TRBV5-1

CDR3: CASSFRGSYNEQFF
DNA: TGTGCCAGCAGCTTCAGGGGCTCCTACAATGAGCAGTTCTTC
size: .
J: TRBJ2-1
D: .
V: TRBV7-6

CDR3: CASSLGPTGGTEAFF
DNA: TGTGCCAGCAGCTTGGGTCCCACGGGGGGCACTGAAGCTTTCTTT
size: .
J: TRBJ1-1
D: .
V: TRBV5-4

CDR3: CATSEHVQGAINNQPQHF
DNA: TGTGCCACCAGTGAACACGTCCAGGGGGCGATAAACAATCAGCCCCAGCATTTT
size: .
J: TRBJ1-5
D: TRBD1
V: TRBV24-1

CDR3: CAQSRTIGETQYF
DNA: TGTGCCCAATCGCGGACTATCGGAGAGACCCAGTACTTC
size: .
J: TRBJ2-5
D: .
V: TRBV30

CDR3: CASSLTSGEIQYF
DNA: TGTGCCAGCAGCCTGACTAGCGGGGAAATTCAGTACTTC
size: .
J: TRBJ2-4
D: TRBD2
V: TRBV7-2

CDR3: CASSLVGGGTDTQYF
DNA: TGTGCCAGCAGCTTAGTCGGCGGGGGCACAGATACGCAGTATTTT
size: .
J: TRBJ2-3
D: .
V: TRBV7-6

CDR3: CASSQGGTGGPLGIMNTEAFF
DNA: TGCGCCAGCAGCCAAGGCGGGACAGGGGGCCCGTTGGGGATAATGAACACTGAAGCTTTCTTT
size: .
J: TRBJ1-1
D: TRBD1
V: TRBV4-1

CDR3: CASSLVILAPYRPYEQYF
DNA: TGTGCCAGCAGCTTAGTTATACTAGCGCCCTACCGACCCTACGAGCAGTACTTC
size: .
J: TRBJ2-7
D: TRBD2
V: TRBV11-2

CDR3: CASSSNPGSGANVLTF
DNA: TGTGCCAGCAGCAGTAACCCAGGCTCTGGGGCCAACGTCCTGACTTTC
size: .
J: TRBJ2-6
D: .
V: TRBV13

CDR3: CASSQGQGGFWETQYF
DNA: TGTGCCAGCAGCCAAGGGCAGGGAGGTTTTTGGGAGACCCAGTACTTC
size: .
J: TRBJ2-5
D: .
V: TRBV3-1

CDR3: CASSTQQDPLETQYF
DNA: TGTGCCAGCAGTACCCAACAGGATCCCTTAGAGACCCAGTACTTC
size: .
J: TRBJ2-5
D: .
V: TRBV27

CDR3: CASSLADRGGEQYF
DNA: TGTGCCAGCAGCTTAGCCGACAGGGGCGGCGAGCAGTACTTC
size: .
J: TRBJ2-7
D: TRBD1
V: TRBV7-8

CDR3: CSAPRTSSYEQYF
DNA: TGCAGTGCCCCTCGCACGAGCTCCTACGAGCAGTACTTC
size: .
J: TRBJ2-7
D: .
V: TRBV20-1

CDR3: CASSQGPSGEADTQYF
DNA: TGTGCCAGCAGCCAAGGTCCTTCAGGGGAGGCAGATACGCAGTATTTT
size: .
J: TRBJ2-3
D: .
V: TRBV4-2

CDR3: CASSSRLMGYGYTF
DNA: TGTGCCAGCAGTTCCCGGTTAATGGGGTATGGCTACACCTTC
size: .
J: TRBJ1-2
D: .
V: TRBV12-3/TRBV12-4

CDR3: CSVDGARGLPEAFF
DNA: TGCAGCGTTGACGGCGCCAGGGGGCTCCCTGAAGCTTTCTTT
size: .
J: TRBJ1-1
D: TRBD1
V: TRBV29-1

CDR3: CASSYPGRTNYGYTF
DNA: TGTGCCAGCAGCTACCCGGGACGGACGAACTATGGCTACACCTTC
size: .
J: TRBJ1-2
D: .
V: TRBV5-4

CDR3: CATSDPLRAEAFF
DNA: TGTGCCACCAGTGATCCACTCCGGGCTGAAGCTTTCTTT
size: .
J: TRBJ1-1
D: .
V: TRBV24-1

CDR3: CASSPPRQATSYGYTF
DNA: TGTGCCAGTAGTCCACCCCGACAGGCTACCTCCTATGGCTACACCTTC
size: .
J: TRBJ1-2
D: .
V: TRBV19

CDR3: CSVVGSAYEQYF
DNA: TGCAGCGTAGTAGGGTCTGCCTACGAGCAGTACTTC
size: .
J: TRBJ2-7
D: .
V: TRBV29-1

CDR3: CASSQEHLAGGFAGELFF
DNA: TGTGCCAGCAGCCAAGAACATCTAGCGGGAGGTTTCGCCGGGGAGCTGTTTTTT
size: .
J: TRBJ2-2
D: TRBD2
V: TRBV4-2

CDR3: CASTNRGRDGYTF
DNA: TGTGCCAGCACTAACAGGGGGCGGGATGGCTACACCTTC
size: .
J: TRBJ1-2
D: TRBD1
V: TRBV27

CDR3: CSAGRGHSYNEQFF
DNA: TGCAGTGCTGGTAGGGGACACTCCTACAATGAGCAGTTCTTC
size: .
J: TRBJ2-1
D: .
V: TRBV20-1

CDR3: CASSLEVGTEAFF
DNA: TGTGCCAGCAGCTTAGAGGTGGGCACTGAAGCTTTCTTT
size: .
J: TRBJ1-1
D: .
V: TRBV7-9

CDR3: CASSSGLINQPQHF
DNA: TGTGCCAGCAGTTCGGGACTGATCAATCAGCCCCAGCATTTT
size: .
J: TRBJ1-5
D: .
V: TRBV27

CDR3: CASSPSGSPSEQYF
DNA: TGTGCCAGCAGCCCCTCGGGGTCTCCATCCGAGCAGTACTTC
size: .
J: TRBJ2-7
D: .
V: TRBV3-1

CDR3: CASSPFSAGQGARTYEQYF
DNA: TGTGCCAGCAGCCCTTTTAGTGCCGGACAGGGGGCAAGGACCTACGAGCAGTACTTC
size: .
J: TRBJ2-7
D: TRBD1
V: TRBV14

CDR3: CASSPEVDTQYF
DNA: TGTGCCAGCAGCCCTGAGGTAGATACGCAGTATTTT
size: .
J: TRBJ2-3
D: .
V: TRBV12-3/TRBV12-4

CDR3: CASSSKRTTEKLFF
DNA: TGTGCCAGCAGCTCTAAAAGGACAACAGAAAAACTGTTTTTT
size: .
J: TRBJ1-4
D: .
V: TRBV7-2

CDR3: CASSSIRPGQGYNEQFF
DNA: TGTGCCAGCAGCTCGATCCGGCCTGGACAGGGCTACAATGAGCAGTTCTTC
size: .
J: TRBJ2-1
D: TRBD1
V: TRBV11-1

CDR3: CASSYPGQNYEQYF
DNA: TGTGCCAGCAGTTATCCGGGACAGAACTACGAGCAGTACTTC
size: .
J: TRBJ2-7
D: TRBD1
V: TRBV28

CDR3: CASRTTWTDTQYF
DNA: TGTGCCAGCAGGACCACCTGGACAGATACGCAGTATTTT
size: .
J: TRBJ2-3
D: .
V: TRBV28

CDR3: CASSLGVSGHGAKNIQYF
DNA: TGTGCCAGCAGTTTAGGGGTGTCGGGGCATGGAGCCAAAAACATTCAGTACTTC
size: .
J: TRBJ2-4
D: .
V: TRBV28

CDR3: CSVAGTAANYGYTF
DNA: TGCAGCGTTGCAGGGACGGCTGCTAACTATGGCTACACCTTC
size: .
J: TRBJ1-2
D: .
V: TRBV29-1

CDR3: CASSPDRSRDSNEQFF
DNA: TGTGCCAGCAGCCCTGATAGATCCCGGGACTCCAATGAGCAGTTCTTC
size: .
J: TRBJ2-1
D: .
V: TRBV7-9

CDR3: CSARVLPSGQLLNEQFF
DNA: TGCAGTGCTAGAGTTTTGCCCTCAGGACAGTTACTCAATGAGCAGTTCTTC
size: .
J: TRBJ2-1
D: .
V: TRBV20-1

CDR3: CAWSLTAEAFF
DNA: TGTGCCTGGAGTTTGACTGCCGAAGCTTTCTTT
size: .
J: TRBJ1-1
D: .
V: TRBV30

CDR3: CASSRSPSYNEQFF
DNA: TGTGCCAGCAGTAGGTCCCCCTCCTACAATGAGCAGTTCTTC
size: .
J: TRBJ2-1
D: .
V: TRBV6-5

CDR3: CSTSPGLANYGYTF
DNA: TGCAGCACATCCCCCGGACTAGCTAACTATGGCTACACCTTC
size: .
J: TRBJ1-2
D: .
V: TRBV29-1

CDR3: CSAREAGVSYNEQFF
DNA: TGCAGTGCTAGAGAGGCGGGCGTCTCCTACAATGAGCAGTTCTTC
size: .
J: TRBJ2-1
D: .
V: TRBV20-1

CDR3: CASSAANTEAFF
DNA: TGTGCCAGCAGCGCAGCGAACACTGAAGCTTTCTTT
size: .
J: TRBJ1-1
D: .
V: TRBV2

CDR3: CASSQDRGIGNQPQHF
DNA: TGTGCCAGCAGCCAAGACAGGGGGATCGGCAATCAGCCCCAGCATTTT
size: .
J: TRBJ1-5
D: TRBD1
V: TRBV4-2

CDR3: CSATLGPGTYEQYF
DNA: TGCAGTGCCACCCTAGGTCCCGGGACCTACGAGCAGTACTTC
size: .
J: TRBJ2-7
D: .
V: TRBV20-1

CDR3: CSGRQGNTEAFF
DNA: TGCAGCGGCAGACAGGGGAACACTGAAGCTTTCTTT
size: .
J: TRBJ1-1
D: TRBD1
V: TRBV29-1

CDR3: CSATRLAGRDEQFF
DNA: TGCAGTGCTACCAGACTAGCGGGAAGGGATGAGCAGTTCTTC
size: .
J: TRBJ2-1
D: TRBD2
V: TRBV20-1

CDR3: CASSQDMGLISYEQYF
DNA: TGCGCCAGCAGCCAAGATATGGGACTGATCTCCTACGAGCAGTACTTC
size: .
J: TRBJ2-7
D: .
V: TRBV4-1